This T cell receptor beta chain was documented in a study of glioma-infiltrating T cells. Study information: Sequencing aimed for roughly 4.5- to 11-fold coverage of about a million peripheral T cells. Overall study findings and caveats: Gliomas, especially low-grade, showed above-expected tissue-blood divergence; non-neoplastic patients showed below.

Germline CDR1 is DFQATT and CDR2 is SNEGSKA (reference sequence). The CDR3 is 14 amino acids. V gave up 0 bases and J gave up 4 bases, with 10 bases separating them. A note on this clonotype: Its antigen is unknown.

Using RNA template, CDR3s of TCR alpha and beta were amplified with iRepertoire arm-PCR. TCRdb redid the calling of the multiplex PCR reads with MiXCR, one entry per CDR3 protein. Of more than 350,000 distinct CDR3 sequences detected, roughly two fifths appear once; the ten largest clones hold around 13%. This chain joins TRBV20-1 and TRBJ2-1, with D maybe TRBD1 (6 bases). The sequenced sample was glioma tissue, nonneoplastic brain tissue, or PBMCs (not recorded which). The receptor was isolated from a human donor with low-grade glioma or glioblastoma, undergoing nonglioma brain surgery, or in good health (not recorded which). The CDR3 loop reads CSARDPTGYNEQFF. The CDR3 DNA sequence: TGCAGTGCTAGAGATCCGACAGGATACAATGAGCAGTTCTTC.